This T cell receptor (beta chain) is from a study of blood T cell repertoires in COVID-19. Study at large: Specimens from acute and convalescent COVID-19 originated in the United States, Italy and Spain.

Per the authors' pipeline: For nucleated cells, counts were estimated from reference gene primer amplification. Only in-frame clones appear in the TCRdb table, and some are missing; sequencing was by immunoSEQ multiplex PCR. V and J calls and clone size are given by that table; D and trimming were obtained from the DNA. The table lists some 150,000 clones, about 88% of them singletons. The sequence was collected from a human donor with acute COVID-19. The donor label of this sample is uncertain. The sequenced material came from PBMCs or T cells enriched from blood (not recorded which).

As DNA, the CDR3 is TGTGCCAGCAGCTTGCTGTATAGCAATCAGCCCCAGCATTTT. Its translation is CASSLLYSNQPQHF. This chain joins TRBV5-5 and TRBJ1-5, with D uncertain. The CDR3 runs 14 residues. V lost 1 base, J lost 0 bases, and 5 bases lay in between. Germline V gene data show CDR1 as SGHKS and CDR2 as YYEKEE (reference sequence).